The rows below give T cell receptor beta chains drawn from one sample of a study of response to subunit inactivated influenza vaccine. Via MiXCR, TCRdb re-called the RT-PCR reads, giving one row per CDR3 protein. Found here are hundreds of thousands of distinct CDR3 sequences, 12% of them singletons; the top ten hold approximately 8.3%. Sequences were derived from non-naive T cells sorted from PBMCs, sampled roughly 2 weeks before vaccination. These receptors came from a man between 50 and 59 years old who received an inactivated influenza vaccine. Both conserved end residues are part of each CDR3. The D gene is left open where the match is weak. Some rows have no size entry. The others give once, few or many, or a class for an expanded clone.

CSAPRWGRAGETQYF,TGCAGTGCTCCCCGATGGGGGCGGGCCGGGGAGACCCAGTACTTC,.,TRBV20-1,TRBJ2-5,.
CASSFSGSYNGQFF,TGCGCCAGCAGCTTTAGCGGGTCCTACAATGGGCAGTTCTTC,.,TRBV5-1,TRBJ2-1,TRBD2
CASSLRDSNTEAFF,TGTGCCAGCAGCCTCCGGGACAGCAACACTGAAGCTTTCTTT,few,TRBV12-3/TRBV12-4,TRBJ1-1,TRBD1
CASGLTDTQYF,TGTGCCAGCGGACTCACAGATACGCAGTATTTT,.,TRBV7-9,TRBJ2-3,.
CASSPGTRQETQYF,TGTGCCAGCAGCCCTGGGACGAGACAAGAGACCCAGTACTTC,few,TRBV5-6,TRBJ2-5,.
CSARSTGGVNEQYF,TGCAGTGCTAGGTCAACAGGGGGGGTCAACGAGCAGTACTTC,.,TRBV20-1,TRBJ2-7,.
CASSLYLTGRKETQYF,TGCGCCAGCAGCCTATATTTGACAGGTAGAAAAGAGACCCAGTACTTC,many,TRBV5-1,TRBJ2-5,.
CSARDLFGTSPNHNEQFF,TGCAGTGCTAGAGATCTTTTTGGGACTAGTCCGAACCACAATGAGCAGTTCTTC,.,TRBV20-1,TRBJ2-1,TRBD2
CSARGGGQVNEQFF,TGCAGTGCTAGAGGGGGGGGGCAGGTAAATGAGCAGTTCTTC,.,TRBV20-1,TRBJ2-1,.
CASSPTGSSYNEQFF,TGTGCCAGCAGCCCCACCGGGAGCTCCTACAATGAGCAGTTCTTC,many,TRBV9,TRBJ2-1,.
CASGYRGGSYEQYF,TGTGCCAGCGGATACAGGGGAGGCTCCTACGAGCAGTACTTC,many,TRBV28,TRBJ2-7,.
CASSQTGTGLDEQYF,TGTGCCAGCAGTCAGACCGGGACAGGGTTGGACGAGCAGTACTTC,.,TRBV2,TRBJ2-7,TRBD1
CSAREGSSYNEQFF,TGCAGTGCTAGAGAAGGAAGCTCCTACAATGAGCAGTTCTTC,many,TRBV20-1,TRBJ2-1,.
CASSGGTSNYGYTF,TGCGCCAGCAGCGGAGGGACATCAAACTATGGCTACACCTTC,.,TRBV5-1,TRBJ1-2,.
CASSPPYSNTEAFF,TGTGCCAGCTCACCACCTTACAGCAACACTGAAGCTTTCTTT,.,TRBV18,TRBJ1-1,.
CASSLYDGSYEQYF,TGTGCCAGCAGCTTATACGACGGATCCTACGAGCAGTACTTC,few,TRBV11-1,TRBJ2-7,.
CASSPRTSGDLTDTQYF,TGTGCCAGCAGTCCACGGACTAGCGGGGACCTCACAGATACGCAGTATTTT,.,TRBV28,TRBJ2-3,TRBD2
CASSPSGVETQYF,TGTGCCAGCAGTCCTAGCGGGGTCGAGACCCAGTACTTC,many,TRBV6-5,TRBJ2-5,TRBD2